The subject of this entry is one TCR beta chain. The antigen is unknown. Participants, patients aged 18 to 65, had newly diagnosed hyperthyroidism with a duration under 2 months. Not enrolled were patients with uncontrolled infection, other autoimmune disease, pregnancy or lactation. The CDR3 regions of TCR beta were amplified from RNA transcripts. A set of HTBI primers served as the primers for a first-round RT-PCR of the TCR CDR3. TCRdb re-called the multiplex PCR reads through MiXCR, storing one row per CDR3 protein. The sample lists a few hundred thousand distinct CDR3 sequences, approximately 15% occurring once. CDR1 is SGHDT and CDR2 is YYEEEE in the germline V gene. Trimming removed 7 bases from V and 1 base from J; junction bases left unmatched: 3. The CDR3 totals 13 residues. The sample originates from a study of T cells in Graves' hyperthyroidism and ophthalmopathy. Overall study: Initial diagnosis, before any treatment, was when peripheral blood was collected. Regarding the study as a whole: In blood, most of the thyroid clonotypes expanded above 0.001 were also present.

The receptor's source is a woman aged 18-29 years with Graves' hyperthyroidism. V and J are TRBV5-6 and TRBJ1-1; 8 bases map to TRBD1. Input material: blood. Here the CDR3 reads CASFGTGNTEAFF. Written as DNA, the CDR3 is TGTGCCAGCTTTGGGACAGGGAACACTGAAGCTTTCTTT.